This T cell receptor (beta chain) emerged from a study of CD8 T cells in ankylosing spondylitis. For TCR beta, libraries came from quantitative 5'-RACE with molecular barcodes. TCRdb called the 5' RACE reads again in MiXCR, with one record for every CDR3 protein. This sample yields around 35,000 distinct CDR3 sequences, of which around 15% are seen a single time; more than 25% belongs to the top ten. Overall study findings and caveats: Disease-linked clones proved CD8+ and comparatively uncommon in peripheral blood. One TCR beta motif, made up of 7 or 8 highly homologous variants, appeared characteristic of ankylosing spondylitis blood. Clones tied to disease were said to be significantly enriched in matched ankylosing spondylitis synovial fluid.

Note on this clonotype: Its specificity is not known.

Input material: synovial fluid, either unsorted or a sorted T cell fraction (not recorded which). The sequence was collected from a male donor with ankylosing spondylitis.

The CDR3 here is CASSLPMWGEKLFF. The CDR3 DNA follows: TGTGCCAGCAGCTTACCCATGTGGGGTGAAAAACTGTTTTTT. This rearrangement joins TRBV5-6 to TRBJ1-4; D unclear. This CDR3 comprises 14 residues. Germline V lookup: CDR1 SGHDT, CDR2 YYEEEE. The V end lost 2 bases, the J end lost 7 bases, and 12 bases lay between the germline ends. The full variable domain, with the rest looked up from reference TRBV5-6 and TRBJ1-4, is DAGVTQSPTHLIKTRGQQVTLRCSPKSGHDTVSWYQQALGQGPQFIFQYYEEEERQRGNFPDRFSGHQFPNYSSELNVNALLLGDSALYLCASSLPMWGEKLFFGSGTQLSVL.